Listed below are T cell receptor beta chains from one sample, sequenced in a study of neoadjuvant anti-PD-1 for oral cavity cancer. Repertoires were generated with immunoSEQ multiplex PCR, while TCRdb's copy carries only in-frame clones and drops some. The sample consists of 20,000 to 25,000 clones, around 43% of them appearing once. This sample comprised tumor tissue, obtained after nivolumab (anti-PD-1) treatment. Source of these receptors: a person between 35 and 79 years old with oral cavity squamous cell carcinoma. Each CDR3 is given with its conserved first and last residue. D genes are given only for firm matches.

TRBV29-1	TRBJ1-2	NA	CSVSGANYGYTF
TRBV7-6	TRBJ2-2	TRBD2	CASSHKSGVTGELFF
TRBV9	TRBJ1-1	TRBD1	CASSIGQGASEAFF
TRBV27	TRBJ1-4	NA	CASSTRGGAEKLFF
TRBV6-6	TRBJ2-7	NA	CASSPSRYEQYF
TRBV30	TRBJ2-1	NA	CAWDRYNEQFF
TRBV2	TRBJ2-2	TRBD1	CASKGTENTGELFF
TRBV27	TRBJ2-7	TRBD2	CASSPGGYEQYF
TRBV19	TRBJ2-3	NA	CASSINQGTDTQYF
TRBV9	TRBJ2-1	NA	CASSPSVRGYNNEQFF
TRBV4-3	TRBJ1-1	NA	CASSQDMGRPYEAFF
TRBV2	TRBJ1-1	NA	CASSPRAGMNTEAFF
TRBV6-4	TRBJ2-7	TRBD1	CASSDRLAGDRGDYEQYF
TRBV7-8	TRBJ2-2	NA	CASSYGGANTGELFF
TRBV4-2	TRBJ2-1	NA	CASSLPQGPGNEQFF
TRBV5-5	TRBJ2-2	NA	CASSPVGAGELFF
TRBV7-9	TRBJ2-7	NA	CASSPRRQDYSYEQYF